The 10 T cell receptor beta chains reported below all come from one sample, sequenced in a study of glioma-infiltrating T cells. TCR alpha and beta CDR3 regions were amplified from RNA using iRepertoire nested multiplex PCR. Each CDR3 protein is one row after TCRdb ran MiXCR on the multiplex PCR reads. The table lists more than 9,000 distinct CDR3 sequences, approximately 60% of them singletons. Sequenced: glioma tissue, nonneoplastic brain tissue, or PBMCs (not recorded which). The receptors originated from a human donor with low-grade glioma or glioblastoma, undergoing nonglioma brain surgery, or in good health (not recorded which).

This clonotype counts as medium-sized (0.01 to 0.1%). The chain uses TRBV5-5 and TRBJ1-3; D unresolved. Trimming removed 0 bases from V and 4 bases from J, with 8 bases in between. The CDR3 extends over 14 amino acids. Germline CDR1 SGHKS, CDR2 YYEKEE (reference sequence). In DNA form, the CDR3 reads TGTGCCAGCAGCTTGGTGGGGAGCGGAAACACCATATATTTT. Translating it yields CASSLVGSGNTIYF.

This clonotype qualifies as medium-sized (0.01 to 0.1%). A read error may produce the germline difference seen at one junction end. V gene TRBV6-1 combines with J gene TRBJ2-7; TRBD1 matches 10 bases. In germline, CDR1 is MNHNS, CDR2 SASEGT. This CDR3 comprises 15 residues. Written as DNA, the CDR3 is TGTGCCGGCAGGACTCCCAGGACAGGGGGCTACGAGCAGTACTTC. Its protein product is CAGRTPRTGGYEQYF.

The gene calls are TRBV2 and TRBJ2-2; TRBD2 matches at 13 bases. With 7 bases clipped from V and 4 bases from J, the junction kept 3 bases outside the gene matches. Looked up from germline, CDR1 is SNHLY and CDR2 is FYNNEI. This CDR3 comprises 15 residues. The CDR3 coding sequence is TGTGCCAGCAACCGGACTAGCGGGAGCACCGGGGAGCTGTTTTTT. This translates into CASNRTSGSTGELFF.

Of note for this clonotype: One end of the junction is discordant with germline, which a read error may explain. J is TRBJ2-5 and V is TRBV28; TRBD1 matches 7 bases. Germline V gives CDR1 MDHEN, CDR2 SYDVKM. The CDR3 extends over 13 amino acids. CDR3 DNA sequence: TGTGCCAGCAGTCGACAGGGTTCCGGTACCCTGTACTTC. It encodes CASSRQGSGTLYF.

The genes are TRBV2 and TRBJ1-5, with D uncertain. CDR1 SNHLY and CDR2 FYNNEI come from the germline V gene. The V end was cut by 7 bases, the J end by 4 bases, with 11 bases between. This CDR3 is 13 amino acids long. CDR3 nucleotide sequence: TGTGCCAGCATTGGCCATGTAAATCAGCCCCAGCATTTT. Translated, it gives CASIGHVNQPQHF. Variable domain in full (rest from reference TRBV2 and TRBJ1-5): EPEVTQTPSHQVTQMGQEVILRCVPISNHLYFYWYRQILGQKVEFLVSFYNNEISEKSEIFDDQFSVERPDGSNFTLKIRSTKLEDSAMYFCASIGHVNQPQHFGDGTRLSIL.

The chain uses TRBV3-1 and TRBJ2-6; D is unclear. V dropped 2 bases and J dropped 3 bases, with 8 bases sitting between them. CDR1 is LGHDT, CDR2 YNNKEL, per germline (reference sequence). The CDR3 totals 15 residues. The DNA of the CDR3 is TGTGCCAGCAGCCAACAGGCGGATGGGGCCAACGTCCTGACTTTC. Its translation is CASSQQADGANVLTF.

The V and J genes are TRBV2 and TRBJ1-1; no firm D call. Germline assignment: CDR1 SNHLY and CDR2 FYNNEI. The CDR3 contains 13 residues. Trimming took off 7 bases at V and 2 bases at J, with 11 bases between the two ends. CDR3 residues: CASMLLHNTEAFF. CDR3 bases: TGTGCCAGCATGCTACTCCATAACACTGAAGCTTTCTTT.

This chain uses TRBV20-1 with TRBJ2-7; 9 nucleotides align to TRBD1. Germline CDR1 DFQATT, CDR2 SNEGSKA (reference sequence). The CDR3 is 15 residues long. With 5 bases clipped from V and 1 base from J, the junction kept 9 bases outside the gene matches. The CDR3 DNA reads TGCAGTGCTGCTGGGACAGGGCCTTTTTCCTACGAGCAGTACTTC. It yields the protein CSAAGTGPFSYEQYF.

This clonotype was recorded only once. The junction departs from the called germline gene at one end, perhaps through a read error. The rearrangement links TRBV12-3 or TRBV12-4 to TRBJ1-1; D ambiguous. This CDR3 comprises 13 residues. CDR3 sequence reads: CAGSLIQNTEAFF. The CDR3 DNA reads TGTGCCGGCAGTTTAATCCAGAACACTGAGGCTTTCTTT.

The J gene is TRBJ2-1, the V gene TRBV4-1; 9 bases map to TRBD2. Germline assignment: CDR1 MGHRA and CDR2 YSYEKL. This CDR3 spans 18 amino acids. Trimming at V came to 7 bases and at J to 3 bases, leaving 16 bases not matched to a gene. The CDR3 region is CASIQPSGNNDYYNEQFF. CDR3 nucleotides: TGCGCCAGCATCCAGCCTAGCGGGAATAATGATTACTACAATGAGCAGTTCTTC.